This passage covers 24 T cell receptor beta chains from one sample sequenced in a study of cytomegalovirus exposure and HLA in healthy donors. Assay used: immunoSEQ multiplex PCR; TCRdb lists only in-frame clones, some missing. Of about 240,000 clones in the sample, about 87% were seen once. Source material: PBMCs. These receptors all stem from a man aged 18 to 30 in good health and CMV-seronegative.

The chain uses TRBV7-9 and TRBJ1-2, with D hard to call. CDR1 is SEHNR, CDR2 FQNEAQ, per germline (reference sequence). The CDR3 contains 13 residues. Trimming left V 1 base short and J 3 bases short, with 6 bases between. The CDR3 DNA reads TGTGCCAGCAGCTTAGTGGCGGACTATGGCTACACCTTC. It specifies CASSLVADYGYTF.

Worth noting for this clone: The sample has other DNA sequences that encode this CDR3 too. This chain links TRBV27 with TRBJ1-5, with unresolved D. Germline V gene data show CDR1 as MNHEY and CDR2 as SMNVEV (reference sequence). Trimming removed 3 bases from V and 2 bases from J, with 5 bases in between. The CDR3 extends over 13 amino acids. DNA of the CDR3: TGTGCCAGCAGTTTCGGGGGCAATCAGCCCCAGCATTTT. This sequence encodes CASSFGGNQPQHF.

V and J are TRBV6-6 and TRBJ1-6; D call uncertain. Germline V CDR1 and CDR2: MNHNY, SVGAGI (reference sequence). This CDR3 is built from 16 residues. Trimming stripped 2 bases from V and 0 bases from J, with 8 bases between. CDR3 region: CASSYPGNSYNSPLHF. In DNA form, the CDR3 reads TGTGCCAGCAGTTACCCAGGCAACTCCTATAATTCACCCCTCCACTTT.

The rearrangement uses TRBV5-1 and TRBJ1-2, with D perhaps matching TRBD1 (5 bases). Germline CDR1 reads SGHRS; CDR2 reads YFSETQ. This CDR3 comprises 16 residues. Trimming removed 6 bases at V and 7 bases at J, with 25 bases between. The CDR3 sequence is CASNPLGPEGLSGYTF. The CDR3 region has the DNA TGCGCCAGCAACCCTCTTGGCCCGGAGGGGTTGAGTGGCTACACCTTC.

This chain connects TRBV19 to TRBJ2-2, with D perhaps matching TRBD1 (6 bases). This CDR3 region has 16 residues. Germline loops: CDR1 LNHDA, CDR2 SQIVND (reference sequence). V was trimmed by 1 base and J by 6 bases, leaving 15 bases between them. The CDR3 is CASSIGSGVTAGELFF. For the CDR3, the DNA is TGTGCCAGTAGTATAGGATCAGGGGTTACGGCCGGGGAGCTGTTTTTT.

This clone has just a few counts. For the CDR3, the DNA is TGTGCCAGCAGTGAAACGGGAGCTAAGCGGGATACGCAGTATTTT. It encodes CASSETGAKRDTQYF. The J gene is TRBJ2-3, the V gene TRBV2, with a possible D match to TRBD2 (6 bases). In germline, CDR1 is SNHLY, CDR2 FYNNEI. V was shortened by 2 bases and J by 6 bases, with 15 bases between the two germline ends. CDR3 size: 15 residues.

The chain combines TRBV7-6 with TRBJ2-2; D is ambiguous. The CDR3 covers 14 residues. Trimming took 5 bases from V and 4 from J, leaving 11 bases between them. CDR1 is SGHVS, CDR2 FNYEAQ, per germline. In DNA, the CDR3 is TGTGCCAGCAGCCCTGGTCAGGCCACCGGGGAGCTGTTTTTT. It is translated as CASSPGQATGELFF. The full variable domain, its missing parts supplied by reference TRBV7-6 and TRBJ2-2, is GAGVSQSPRYKVTKRGQDVALRCDPISGHVSLYWYRQALGQGPEFLTYFNYEAQQDKSGLPNDRFSAERPEGSISTLTIQRTEQRDSAMYRCASSPGQATGELFFGEGSRLTVL.

The CDR3: CASSVGLAGEHTQYF. Here the CDR3 DNA reads TGCGCCAGCAGCGTGGGACTAGCGGGAGAACATACGCAGTATTTT. The rearrangement joins TRBV5-1 to TRBJ2-3; 14 bases are shared with TRBD2. The CDR3 contains 15 residues. The junction had 5 bases not matched to a gene; V was cut back by 4 bases and J by 7 bases. The germline V gene has CDR1 SGHRS and CDR2 YFSETQ.

CDR3 in amino acids: CASSQDRGNTEAFF. CDR3 nucleotides: TGTGCCAGCAGCCAGGACAGGGGGAACACTGAAGCTTTCTTT. The chain employs TRBV7-2 and TRBJ1-1; 9 bases align to TRBD1. CDR1 is SGHTA, CDR2 FQGNSA, per germline. CDR3 length equals 14 residues. J was trimmed by 1 base and V by 5 bases; bases with no gene match: 2.

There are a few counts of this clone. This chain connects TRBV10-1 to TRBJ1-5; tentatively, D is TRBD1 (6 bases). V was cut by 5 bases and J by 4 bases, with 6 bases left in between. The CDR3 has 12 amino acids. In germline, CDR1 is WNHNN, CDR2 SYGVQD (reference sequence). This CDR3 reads CASSQGNQPQHF. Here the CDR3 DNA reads TGCGCCAGCAGTCAGGGGAATCAGCCCCAGCATTTT.

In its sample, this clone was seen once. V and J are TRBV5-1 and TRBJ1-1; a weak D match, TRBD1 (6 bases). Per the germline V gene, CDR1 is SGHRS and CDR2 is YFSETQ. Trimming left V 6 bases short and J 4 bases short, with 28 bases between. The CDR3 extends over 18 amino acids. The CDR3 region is CASTLIQNSQGRSTEAFF. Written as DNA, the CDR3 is TGCGCCAGCACCCTGATCCAGAACTCCCAGGGGCGCAGCACTGAAGCTTTCTTT.

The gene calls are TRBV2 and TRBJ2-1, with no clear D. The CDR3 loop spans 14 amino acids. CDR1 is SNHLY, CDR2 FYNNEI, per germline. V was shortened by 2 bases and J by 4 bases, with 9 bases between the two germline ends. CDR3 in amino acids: CASSENSVYNEQFF. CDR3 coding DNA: TGTGCCAGCAGTGAAAACTCGGTGTACAATGAGCAGTTCTTC.

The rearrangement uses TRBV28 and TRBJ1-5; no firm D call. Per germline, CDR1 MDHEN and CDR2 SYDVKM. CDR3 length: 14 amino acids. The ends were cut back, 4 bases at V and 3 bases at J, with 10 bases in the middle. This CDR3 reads CASSSDTYNQPQHF. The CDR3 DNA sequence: TGTGCCAGCAGTTCAGACACTTACAATCAGCCCCAGCATTTT.

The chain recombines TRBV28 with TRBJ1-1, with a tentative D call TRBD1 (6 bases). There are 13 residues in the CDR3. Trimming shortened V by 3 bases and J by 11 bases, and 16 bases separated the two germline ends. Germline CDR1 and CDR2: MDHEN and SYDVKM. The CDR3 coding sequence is TGTGCCAGCAGTTTGCGGACAGTTGTAGAGGCTTTCTTT. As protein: CASSLRTVVEAFF. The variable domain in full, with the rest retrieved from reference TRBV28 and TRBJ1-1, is DVKVTQSSRYLVKRTGEKVFLECVQDMDHENMFWYRQDPGLGLRLIYFSYDVKMKEKGDIPEGYSVSREKKERFSLILESASTNQTSMYLCASSLRTVVEAFFGQGTRLTVV.

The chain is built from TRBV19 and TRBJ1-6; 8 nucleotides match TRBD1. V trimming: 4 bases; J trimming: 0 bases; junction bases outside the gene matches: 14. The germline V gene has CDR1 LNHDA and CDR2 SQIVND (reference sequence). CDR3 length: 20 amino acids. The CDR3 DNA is TGTGCCAGTAGTACCGACCGGGACAGGTCGGGGAGCTCCTATAATTCACCCCTCCACTTT. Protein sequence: CASSTDRDRSGSSYNSPLHF.

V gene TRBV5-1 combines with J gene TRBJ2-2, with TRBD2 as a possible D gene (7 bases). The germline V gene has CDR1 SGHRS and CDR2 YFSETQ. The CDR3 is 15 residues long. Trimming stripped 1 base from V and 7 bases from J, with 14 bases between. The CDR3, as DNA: TGCGCCAGCAGCTTGATGGCGGGGGCCAACGGGGAGCTGTTTTTT. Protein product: CASSLMAGANGELFF.

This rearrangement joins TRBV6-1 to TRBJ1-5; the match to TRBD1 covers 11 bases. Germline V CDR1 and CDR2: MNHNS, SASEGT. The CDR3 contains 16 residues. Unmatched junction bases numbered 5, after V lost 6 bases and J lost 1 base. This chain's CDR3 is CASSEWDRGSNQPQHF. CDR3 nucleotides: TGTGCCAGCAGCGAATGGGACAGGGGGAGCAATCAGCCCCAGCATTTT.

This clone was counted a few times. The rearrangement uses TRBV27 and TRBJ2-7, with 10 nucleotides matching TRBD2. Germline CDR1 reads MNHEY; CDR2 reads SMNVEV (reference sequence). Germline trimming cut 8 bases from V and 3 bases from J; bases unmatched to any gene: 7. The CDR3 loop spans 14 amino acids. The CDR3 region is CASRGLAQDYEQYF. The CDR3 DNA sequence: TGTGCCAGCCGGGGACTAGCGCAAGACTACGAGCAGTACTTC.

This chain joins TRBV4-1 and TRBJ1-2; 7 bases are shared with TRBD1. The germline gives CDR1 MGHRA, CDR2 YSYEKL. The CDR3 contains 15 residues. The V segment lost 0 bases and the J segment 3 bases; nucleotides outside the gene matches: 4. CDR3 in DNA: TGCGCCAGCAGCCAAGATAGGGACAGTTACTATGGCTACACCTTC. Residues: CASSQDRDSYYGYTF.

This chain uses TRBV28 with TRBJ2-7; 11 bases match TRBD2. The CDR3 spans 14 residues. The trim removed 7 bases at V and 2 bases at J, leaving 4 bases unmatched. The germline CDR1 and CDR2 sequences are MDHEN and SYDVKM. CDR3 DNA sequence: TGTGCCAGCATAGTAGCGGGAGGGACCTACGAGCAGTACTTC. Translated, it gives CASIVAGGTYEQYF.

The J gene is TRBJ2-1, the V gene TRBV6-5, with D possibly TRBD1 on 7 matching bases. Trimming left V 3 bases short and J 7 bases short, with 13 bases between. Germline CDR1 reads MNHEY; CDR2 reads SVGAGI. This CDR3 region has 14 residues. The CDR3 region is CASSYFPGGNEQFF. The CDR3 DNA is TGTGCCAGCAGTTATTTCCCAGGGGGGAATGAGCAGTTCTTC.

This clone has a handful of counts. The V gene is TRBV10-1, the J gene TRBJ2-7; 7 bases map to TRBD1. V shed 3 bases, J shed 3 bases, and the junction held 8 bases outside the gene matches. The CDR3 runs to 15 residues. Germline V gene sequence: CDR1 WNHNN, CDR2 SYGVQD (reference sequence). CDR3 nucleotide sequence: TGCGCCAGCAGTGAAACCGGGACAGCCCGCTACGAGCAGTACTTC. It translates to CASSETGTARYEQYF.

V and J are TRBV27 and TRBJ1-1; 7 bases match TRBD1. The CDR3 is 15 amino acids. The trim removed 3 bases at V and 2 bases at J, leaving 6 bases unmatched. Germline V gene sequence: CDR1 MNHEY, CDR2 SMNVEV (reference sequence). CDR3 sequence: CASSFQTGANTEAFF. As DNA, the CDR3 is TGTGCCAGCAGTTTCCAAACAGGGGCTAACACTGAAGCTTTCTTT.

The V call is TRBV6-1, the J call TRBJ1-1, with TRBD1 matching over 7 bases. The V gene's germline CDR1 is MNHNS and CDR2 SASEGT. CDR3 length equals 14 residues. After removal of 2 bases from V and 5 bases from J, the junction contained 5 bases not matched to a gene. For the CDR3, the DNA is TGTGCCAGCAGTGAACGGGGACAGTCAACTGAAGCTTTCTTT. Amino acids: CASSERGQSTEAFF.